This TCR delta chain is drawn from a study of γδ T cells in repeated Plasmodium falciparum infection. Turning to the study itself: Donors were malaria-exposed Malian children or age- and gender-matched Australian children.

Gammadelta T cells were flow-sorted from PBMC into Vgamma9/Vdelta2+ and Vdelta2-negative populations for bulk analysis. Germline CDR1 is GEAIGNYY and CDR2 is EKD. The CDR3 has 18 residues. V lost 4 bases, J lost 0 bases, and 15 bases stayed unmatched. TCRdb re-processed the multiplex PCR reads using CATT. This sample has 70,000 to 95,000 delta-chain clones, with more than 1.4% found just once. This clone appeared many times. The sequenced material came from gamma-delta T cells from blood. The chain combines TRDV2 with TRDJ1, with TRDD3 identical over 8 bases. The TCR sequence derives from a pool of human donors (malaria-infected and uninfected, not separated). The chain's CDR3 is CACERLGGYPLYTDKLIF. CDR3 DNA sequence: TGTGCCTGTGAACGACTGGGGGGGTATCCGTTGTACACCGATAAACTCATCTTT.